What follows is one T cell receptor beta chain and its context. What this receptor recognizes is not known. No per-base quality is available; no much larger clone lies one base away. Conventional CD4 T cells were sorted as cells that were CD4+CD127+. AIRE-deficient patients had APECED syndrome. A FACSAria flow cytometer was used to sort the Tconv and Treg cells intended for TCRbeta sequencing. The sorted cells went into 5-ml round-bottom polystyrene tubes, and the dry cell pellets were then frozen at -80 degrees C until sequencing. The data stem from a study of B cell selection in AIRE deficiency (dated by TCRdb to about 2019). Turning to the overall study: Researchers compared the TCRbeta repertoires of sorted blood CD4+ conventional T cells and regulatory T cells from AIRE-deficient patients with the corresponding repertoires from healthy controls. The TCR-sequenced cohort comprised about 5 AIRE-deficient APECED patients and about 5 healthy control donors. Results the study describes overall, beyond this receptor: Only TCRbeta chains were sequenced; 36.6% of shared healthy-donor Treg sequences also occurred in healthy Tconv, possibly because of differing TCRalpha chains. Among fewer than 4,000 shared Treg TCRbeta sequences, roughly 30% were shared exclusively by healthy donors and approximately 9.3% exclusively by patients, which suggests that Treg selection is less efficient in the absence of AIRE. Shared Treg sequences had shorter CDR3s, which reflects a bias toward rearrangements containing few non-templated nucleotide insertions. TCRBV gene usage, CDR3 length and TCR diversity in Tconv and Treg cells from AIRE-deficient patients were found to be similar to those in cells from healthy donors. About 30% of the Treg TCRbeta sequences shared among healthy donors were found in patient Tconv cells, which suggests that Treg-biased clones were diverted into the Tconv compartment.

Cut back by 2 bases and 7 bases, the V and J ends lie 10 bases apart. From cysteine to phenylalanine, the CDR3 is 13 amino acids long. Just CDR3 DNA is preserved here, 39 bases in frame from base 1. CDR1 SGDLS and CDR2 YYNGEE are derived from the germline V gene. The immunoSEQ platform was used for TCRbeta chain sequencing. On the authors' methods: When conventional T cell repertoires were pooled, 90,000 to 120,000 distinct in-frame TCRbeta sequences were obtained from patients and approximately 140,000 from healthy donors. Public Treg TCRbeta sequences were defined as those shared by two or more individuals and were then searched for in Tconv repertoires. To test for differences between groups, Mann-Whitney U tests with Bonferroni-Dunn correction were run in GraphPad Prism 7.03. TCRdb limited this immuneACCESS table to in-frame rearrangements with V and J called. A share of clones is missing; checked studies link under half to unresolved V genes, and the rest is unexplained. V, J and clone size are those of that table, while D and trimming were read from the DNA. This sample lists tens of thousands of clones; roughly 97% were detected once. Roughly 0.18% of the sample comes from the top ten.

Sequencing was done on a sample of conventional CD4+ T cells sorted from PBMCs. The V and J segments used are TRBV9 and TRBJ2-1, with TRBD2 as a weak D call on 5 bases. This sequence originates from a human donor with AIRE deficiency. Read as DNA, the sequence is TGTGCCAGCAGCGTTTTCGGGGAGAATGAGCAGTTCTTC. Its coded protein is CASSVFGENEQFF. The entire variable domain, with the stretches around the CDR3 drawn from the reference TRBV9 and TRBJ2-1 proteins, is DSGVTQTPKHLITATGQRVTLRCSPRSGDLSVYWYQQSLDQGLQFLIQYYNGEERAKGNILERFSAQQFPDLHSELNLSSLELGDSALYFCASSVFGENEQFFGPGTRLTVL.